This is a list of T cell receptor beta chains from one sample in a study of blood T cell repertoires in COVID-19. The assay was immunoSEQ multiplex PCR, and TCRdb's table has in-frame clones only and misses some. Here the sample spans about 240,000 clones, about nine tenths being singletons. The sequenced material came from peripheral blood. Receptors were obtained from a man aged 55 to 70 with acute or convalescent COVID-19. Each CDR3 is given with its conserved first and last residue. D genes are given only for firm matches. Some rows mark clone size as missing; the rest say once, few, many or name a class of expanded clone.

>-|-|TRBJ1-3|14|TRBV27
TGTGCCAGCAGTCCGAGGGCAGGGGAAAACACCATATATTTT
CASSPRAGENTIYF
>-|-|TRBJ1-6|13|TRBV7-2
TGTGCCAGCAGCCCTGGTCATTCGGAGCCCCTCCACTTT
CASSPGHSEPLHF
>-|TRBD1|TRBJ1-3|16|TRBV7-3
TGTGCCAGCAGCGCGGTCGGGACAGGGGCCGGAAACACCATATATTTT
CASSAVGTGAGNTIYF
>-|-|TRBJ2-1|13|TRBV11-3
TGTGCCAGCAGCTCGAGCCCTTACAATGAGCAGTTCTTC
CASSSSPYNEQFF
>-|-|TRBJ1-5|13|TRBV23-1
TGCGCCAGCGGATCAGGGGCCGCACAGCCCCAGCATTTT
CASGSGAAQPQHF
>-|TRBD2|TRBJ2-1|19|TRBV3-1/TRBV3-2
TGTGCCAGCAGCCAAGAGACTAGCGGGACTTTTAGCTCCTACAATGAGCAGTTCTTC
CASSQETSGTFSSYNEQFF
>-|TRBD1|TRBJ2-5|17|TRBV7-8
TGTGCCAGCTTCCCCCGGGCGAGCGGACAGGGGCCGGAGACCCAGTACTTC
CASFPRASGQGPETQYF
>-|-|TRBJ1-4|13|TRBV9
TGTGCCAGCAGCGCCCGCCCGGGTGAAAAACTGTTTTTT
CASSARPGEKLFF
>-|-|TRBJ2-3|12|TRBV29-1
TGCAGCGTTGCCCAAATAACAGATGCGCAGTATTTT
CSVAQITDAQYF
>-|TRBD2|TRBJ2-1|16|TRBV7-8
TGTGCCAGCAGCCCGCGGGGGGTTAGGGCTAGCGATGAGCAGTTCTTC
CASSPRGVRASDEQFF
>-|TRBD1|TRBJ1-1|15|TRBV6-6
TGTGCCAGCAGGTTACAATCAGGGGGCTACACTGAAGCTTTCTTT
CASRLQSGGYTEAFF
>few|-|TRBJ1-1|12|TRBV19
TGTGCCAGTAGTATAGACGGGGTTAGCGCTTTCTTT
CASSIDGVSAFF
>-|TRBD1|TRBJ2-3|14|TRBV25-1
TGTGCCACCTACAGGGGCTCTAGCACAGATACGCAGTATTTT
CATYRGSSTDTQYF
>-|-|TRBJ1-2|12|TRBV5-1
TGCGCCAGCAGCCCCGACATCGATGGCTACACCTTC
CASSPDIDGYTF
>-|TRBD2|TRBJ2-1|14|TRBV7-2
TGTGCCAGCAGCTTAGAGACTAGCGTGGGTGAGCAGTTCTTC
CASSLETSVGEQFF
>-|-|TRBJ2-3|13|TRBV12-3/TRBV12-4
TGTGCCAGCAGTTTAGCGACATCCGATACGCAGTATTTT
CASSLATSDTQYF
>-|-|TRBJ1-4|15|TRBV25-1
TGTGCCAGCAGTGAAGACGGGAGAAGAAATGAAAAACTGTTTTTT
CASSEDGRRNEKLFF
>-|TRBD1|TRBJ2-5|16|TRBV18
TGTGCCAGCTCACCACCTCCGGGACAGCGATTAGAGACCCAGTACTTC
CASSPPPGQRLETQYF
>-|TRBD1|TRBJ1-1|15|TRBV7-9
TGTGCCAGCAGCTCGAGACAGGGGAGTAGGACTGAAGCTTTCTTT
CASSSRQGSRTEAFF
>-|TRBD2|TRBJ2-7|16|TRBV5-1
TGCGCCAGCAGCTTGGTGGGCGGGAGCATGTACTACGAGCAGTACTTC
CASSLVGGSMYYEQYF
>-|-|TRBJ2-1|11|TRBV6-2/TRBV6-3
TGTGCCAGCAGCCTAATGAGTGAGCAGTTCTTC
CASSLMSEQFF
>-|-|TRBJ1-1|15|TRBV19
TGTGCCAGTAGTATCTCTGGCGGGGTGGACACTGAAGCTTTCTTT
CASSISGGVDTEAFF
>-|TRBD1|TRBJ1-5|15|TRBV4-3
TGCGCCAGCAGCCTCGGACAGGCGAGCAATCAGCCCCAGCATTTT
CASSLGQASNQPQHF
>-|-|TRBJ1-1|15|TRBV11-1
TGTGCCAGCAGCCCCCCTCGGGGGAGGGACACTGAAGCTTTCTTT
CASSPPRGRDTEAFF
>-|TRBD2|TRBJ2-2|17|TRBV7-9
TGTGCCAGCAGCCCCGGGACTAGCGGGAGGAGAACCGGGGAGCTGTTTTTT
CASSPGTSGRRTGELFF
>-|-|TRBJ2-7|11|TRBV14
TGTGCCAGCAGTAGTTTCTACGAGCAGTACTTC
CASSSFYEQYF
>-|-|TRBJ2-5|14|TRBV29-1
TGCAGCGTAGTCCTAGCTAATCGTCGAGAGACCCAGTACTTC
CSVVLANRRETQYF
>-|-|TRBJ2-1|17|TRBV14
TGTGCCAGCAGCCCACTGGAGGGAGGTTTTCCCCACAATGAGCAGTTCTTC
CASSPLEGGFPHNEQFF
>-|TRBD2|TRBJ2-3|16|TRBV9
TGTGCCAGCAGCGGGAGACTAGCGGGCGTCACAGATACGCAGTATTTT
CASSGRLAGVTDTQYF
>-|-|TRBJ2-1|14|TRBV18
TGTGCCAGCTCGGGTGGACAGTCCTACAATGAGCAGTTCTTC
CASSGGQSYNEQFF
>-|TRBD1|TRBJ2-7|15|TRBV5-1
TGCGCCAGCAGCGGATCCGGGACAGCCACCTACGAGCAGTACTTC
CASSGSGTATYEQYF
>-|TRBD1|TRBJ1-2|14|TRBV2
TGTGCCAGCAGTCTGGGACAGGGGTACTATGGCTACACCTTC
CASSLGQGYYGYTF
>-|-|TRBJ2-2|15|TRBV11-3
TGTGCCAGCAGCCTGGGGGGATGGAGCACCGGGGAGCTGTTTTTT
CASSLGGWSTGELFF
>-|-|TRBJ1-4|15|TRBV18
TGTGCCAGCTCACCGGCGGGGGGCCGGAGTGAAAAACTGTTTTTT
CASSPAGGRSEKLFF
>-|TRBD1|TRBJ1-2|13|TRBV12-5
TGTGCTAGTGGTTTACAGGGGATCTATGGCTACACCTTC
CASGLQGIYGYTF
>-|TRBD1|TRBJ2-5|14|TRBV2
TGTGCCAGCAGTGGGGACAGGGGGCGGGAGACCCAGTACTTC
CASSGDRGRETQYF
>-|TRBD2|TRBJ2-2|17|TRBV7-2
TGTGCCAGCAGCTTAGAGGGGACTAGCGGGAGGGGCGGGGAGCTGTTTTTT
CASSLEGTSGRGGELFF
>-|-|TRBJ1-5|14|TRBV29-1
TGCAGCGTTGCGGGGGTCGATGGCAATCAGCCCCAGCATTTT
CSVAGVDGNQPQHF
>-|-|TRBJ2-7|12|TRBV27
TGTGCCAGCAGCGGGAGCTCCTACGAGCAGTACTTC
CASSGSSYEQYF
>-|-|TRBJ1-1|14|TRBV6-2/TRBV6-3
TGTGCCAGCAGTTACTCGTGGGGGGACACTGAAGCTTTCTTT
CASSYSWGDTEAFF
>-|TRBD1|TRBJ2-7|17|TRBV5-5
TGTGCCAGCAGCTTGAGTGGCTACCGGACAGGAGGATACGAGCAGTACTTC
CASSLSGYRTGGYEQYF
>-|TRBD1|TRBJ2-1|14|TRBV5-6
TGTGCCAGCAGCCCAGGGGACAGGGGGGGTGAGCAGTTCTTC
CASSPGDRGGEQFF
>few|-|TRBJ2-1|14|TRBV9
TGTGCCAGCAGACCAACAGGGACCTACAATGAGCAGTTCTTC
CASRPTGTYNEQFF
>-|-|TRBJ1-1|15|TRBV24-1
TGTGCCACCAGTGCCCCGAGGGGGTCGAACACTGAAGCTTTCTTT
CATSAPRGSNTEAFF
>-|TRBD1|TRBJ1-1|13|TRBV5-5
TGTGCCAGCAGCTTGGCTGGGACAGACTTGGCTTTCTTT
CASSLAGTDLAFF
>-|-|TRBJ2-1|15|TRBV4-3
TGCGCCAGCAGCCAAGTGGGGGCATCGTACAATGAGCAGTTCTTC
CASSQVGASYNEQFF
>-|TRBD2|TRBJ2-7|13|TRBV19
TGTGCCAGTAGTGTCGGGACTAGCGGTGAGCAGTACTTC
CASSVGTSGEQYF
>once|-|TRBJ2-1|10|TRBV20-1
TGCAGTGCTACCAACTACGAGCAGTTCTTC
CSATNYEQFF
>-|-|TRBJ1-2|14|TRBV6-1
TGTGCCAGCAGTGAGAGCGGGGCCCCTAGGGGCTACACCTTC
CASSESGAPRGYTF